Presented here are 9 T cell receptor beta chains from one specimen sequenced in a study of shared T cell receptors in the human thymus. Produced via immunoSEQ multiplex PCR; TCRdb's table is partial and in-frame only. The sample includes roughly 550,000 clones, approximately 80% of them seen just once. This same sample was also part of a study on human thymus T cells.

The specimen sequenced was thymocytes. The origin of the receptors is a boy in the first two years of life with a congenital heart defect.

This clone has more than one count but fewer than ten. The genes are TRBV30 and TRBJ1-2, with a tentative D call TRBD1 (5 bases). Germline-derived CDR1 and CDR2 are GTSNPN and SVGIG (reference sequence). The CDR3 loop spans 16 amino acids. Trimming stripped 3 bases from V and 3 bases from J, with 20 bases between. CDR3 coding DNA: TGTGCCTGGAGCGAACGACATCATAAGGGGTACTATGGCTACACCTTC. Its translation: CAWSERHHKGYYGYTF.

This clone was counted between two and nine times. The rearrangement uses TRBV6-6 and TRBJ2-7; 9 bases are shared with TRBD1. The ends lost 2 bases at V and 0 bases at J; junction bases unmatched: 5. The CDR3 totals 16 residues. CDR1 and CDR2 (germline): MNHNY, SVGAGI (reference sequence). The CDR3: CASSYGGTGSSYEQYF. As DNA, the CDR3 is TGTGCCAGCAGTTACGGGGGGACAGGGAGCTCCTACGAGCAGTACTTC.

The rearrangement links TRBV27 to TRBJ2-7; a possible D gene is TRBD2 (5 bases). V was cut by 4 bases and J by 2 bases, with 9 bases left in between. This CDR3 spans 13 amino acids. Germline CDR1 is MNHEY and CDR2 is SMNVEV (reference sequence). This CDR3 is CASSYRETYEQYF. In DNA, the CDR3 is TGTGCCAGCAGTTACCGGGAAACCTACGAGCAGTACTTC.

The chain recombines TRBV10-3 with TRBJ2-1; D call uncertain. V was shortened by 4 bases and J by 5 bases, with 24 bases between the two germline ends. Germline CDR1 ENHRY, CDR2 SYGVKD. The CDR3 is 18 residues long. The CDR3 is CAISVSHYDSLLNNEQFF. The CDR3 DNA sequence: TGTGCCATCAGTGTTTCCCACTATGATTCGTTATTAAACAATGAGCAGTTCTTC.

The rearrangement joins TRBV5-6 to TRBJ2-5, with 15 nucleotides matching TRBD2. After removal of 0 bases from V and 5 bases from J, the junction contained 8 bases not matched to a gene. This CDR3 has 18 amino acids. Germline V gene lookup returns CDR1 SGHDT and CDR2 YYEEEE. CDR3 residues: CASSLGRTSGRAGETQYF. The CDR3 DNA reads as TGTGCCAGCAGCTTGGGCAGGACTAGCGGGAGGGCCGGGGAGACCCAGTACTTC. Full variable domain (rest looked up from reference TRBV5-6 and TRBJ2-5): DAGVTQSPTHLIKTRGQQVTLRCSPKSGHDTVSWYQQALGQGPQFIFQYYEEEERQRGNFPDRFSGHQFPNYSSELNVNALLLGDSALYLCASSLGRTSGRAGETQYFGPGTRLLVL.

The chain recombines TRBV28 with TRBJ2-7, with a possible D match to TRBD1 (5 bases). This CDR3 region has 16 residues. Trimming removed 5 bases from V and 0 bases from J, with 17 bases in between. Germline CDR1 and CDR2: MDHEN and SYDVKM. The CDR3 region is CASSNSNKGSSYEQYF. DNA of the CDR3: TGTGCCAGCAGTAATTCCAACAAGGGGTCCTCCTACGAGCAGTACTTC.

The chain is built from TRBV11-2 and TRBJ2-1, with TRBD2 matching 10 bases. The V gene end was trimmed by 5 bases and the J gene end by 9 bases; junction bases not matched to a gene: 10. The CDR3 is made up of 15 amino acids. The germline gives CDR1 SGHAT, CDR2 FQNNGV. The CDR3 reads CASSRLAGLVCEQFF. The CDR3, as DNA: TGTGCCAGCAGCCGACTAGCGGGCTTGGTGTGTGAGCAGTTCTTC.

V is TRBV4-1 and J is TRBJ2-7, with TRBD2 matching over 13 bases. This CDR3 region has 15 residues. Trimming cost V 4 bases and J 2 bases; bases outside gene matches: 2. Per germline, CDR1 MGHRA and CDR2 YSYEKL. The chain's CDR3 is CASSRLAGGPYEQYF. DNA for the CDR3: TGCGCCAGCAGCCGACTAGCGGGAGGCCCCTACGAGCAGTACTTC.

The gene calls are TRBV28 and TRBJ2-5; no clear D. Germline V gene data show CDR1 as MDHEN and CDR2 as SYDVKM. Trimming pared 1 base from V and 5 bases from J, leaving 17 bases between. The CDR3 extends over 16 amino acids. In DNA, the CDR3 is TGTGCCAGCAGTTTATCCTCCGGCTTCTTCGGGGAGACCCAGTACTTC. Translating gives CASSLSSGFFGETQYF.